The clone carrying this T cell receptor (beta chain) has a count of ten or more. As yet, its antigen is unknown. The data are from a study of blood T cells in healthy people across ages. General study findings and limits: Any changes in expanded clonotypes were possibly confounded, as donor CMV status remained unknown. Estimated diversity that came from one million T cells was considered an underestimate.

Germline CDR1 is SGHRS and CDR2 is YFSETQ. CDR3 length: 17 residues. V was pared by 0 bases and J by 2 bases, with 17 bases between. The use of a sample-barcoded 5' primer and a J-beta primer mix characterized a second PCR of 7 to 11 cycles. Each CDR3 protein gets one entry after TCRdb re-called the 5' RACE reads with MiXCR. The sample yields around 670,000 distinct CDR3 sequences, approximately 30% seen once. The TCR was taken from a woman aged 80 or older in good health. V and J are TRBV5-1 and TRBJ1-2; TRBD1 is a possible D gene (6 bases). The sample consisted of blood. Here the CDR3 reads CASSLGGPADPNYGYTF. The CDR3 DNA is TGCGCCAGCAGCTTGGGGGGGCCGGCCGACCCCAACTATGGCTACACCTTC.